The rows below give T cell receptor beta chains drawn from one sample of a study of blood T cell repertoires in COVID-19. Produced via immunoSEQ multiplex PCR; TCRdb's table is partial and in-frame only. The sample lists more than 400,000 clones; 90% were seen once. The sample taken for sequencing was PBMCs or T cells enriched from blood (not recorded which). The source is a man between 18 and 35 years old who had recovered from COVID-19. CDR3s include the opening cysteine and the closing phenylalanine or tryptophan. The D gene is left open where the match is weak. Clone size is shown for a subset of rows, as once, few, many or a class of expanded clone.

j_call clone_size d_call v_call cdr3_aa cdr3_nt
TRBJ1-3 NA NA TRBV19 CASIPTGTGNTIYF TGTGCCAGTATTCCGACGGGGACTGGAAACACCATATATTTT
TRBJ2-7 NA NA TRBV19 CASSPGESGYEQYF TGTGCCAGTAGTCCAGGGGAGTCTGGCTACGAGCAGTACTTC
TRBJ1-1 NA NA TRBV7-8 CASSLAPGQQNTEAFF TGTGCCAGCAGCTTAGCCCCGGGACAACAGAACACTGAAGCTTTCTTT
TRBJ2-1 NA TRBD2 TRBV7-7 CASSLGRLAGANEQFF TGTGCCAGCAGCTTAGGGCGTCTAGCGGGAGCGAATGAGCAGTTCTTC
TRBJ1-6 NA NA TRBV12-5 CASGLVRAGEESPLHF TGTGCTAGTGGTTTGGTGAGGGCAGGAGAGGAGTCACCCCTCCACTTT
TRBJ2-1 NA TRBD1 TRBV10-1 CASSEGDRYNEQFF TGCGCCAGCAGTGAGGGGGACAGATACAATGAGCAGTTCTTC
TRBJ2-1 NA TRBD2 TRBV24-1 CATSGAGGKNEQFF TGTGCCACCAGTGGGGCGGGAGGGAAAAATGAGCAGTTCTTC
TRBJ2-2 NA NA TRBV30 CAWTGRGGTGELFF TGTGCCTGGACTGGCAGGGGTGGCACCGGGGAGCTGTTTTTT
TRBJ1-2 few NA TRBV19 CASSSGADYGYTF TGTGCCAGTTCAAGCGGGGCCGACTATGGCTACACCTTC
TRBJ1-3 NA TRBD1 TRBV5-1 CASSAGTDSGNTIYF TGCGCCAGCAGCGCGGGGACAGACTCTGGAAACACCATATATTTT
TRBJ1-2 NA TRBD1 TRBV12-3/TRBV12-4 CASSPGQNYGYTF TGTGCCAGCAGTCCGGGACAGAACTATGGCTACACCTTC
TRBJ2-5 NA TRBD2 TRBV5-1 CASKEQGGETQYF TGCGCCAGCAAAGAGCAGGGAGGGGAGACCCAGTACTTC
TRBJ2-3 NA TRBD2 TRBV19 CASSIALGAGEGEATQYF TGTGCCAGTAGTATTGCCCTCGGGGCGGGGGAAGGTGAGGCTACGCAGTATTTT
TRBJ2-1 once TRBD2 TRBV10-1 CASSGEGLADDNEQFF TGCGCCAGCAGTGGGGAAGGACTAGCGGATGACAATGAGCAGTTCTTC
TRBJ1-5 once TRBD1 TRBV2 CASSSGTGILQHF TGTGCCAGCAGTTCCGGGACAGGGATTCTCCAGCATTTT
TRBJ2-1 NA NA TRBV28 CASTPRTAYNEQFF TGTGCCAGCACCCCGAGGACAGCCTACAATGAGCAGTTCTTC
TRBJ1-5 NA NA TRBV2 CASSDVSQPQHF TGTGCCAGCAGTGACGTGAGTCAGCCCCAGCATTTT
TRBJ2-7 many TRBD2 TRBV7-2 CASSEFGGSSYEQYF TGTGCCAGCAGCGAGTTTGGCGGGAGCTCCTACGAGCAGTACTTC
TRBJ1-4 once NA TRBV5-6 CASSFRPREREAGKKLFF TGTGCCAGCAGCTTTCGGCCCAGGGAGCGTGAGGCGGGGAAAAAACTGTTTTTT
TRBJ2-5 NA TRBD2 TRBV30 CAWKLAGEAQYF TGTGCCTGGAAACTAGCGGGAGAGGCCCAGTACTTC
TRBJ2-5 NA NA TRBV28 CASTTRVKETQYF TGTGCCAGCACTACGCGAGTAAAAGAGACCCAGTACTTC
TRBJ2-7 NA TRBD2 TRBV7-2 CASSVHSGGTYEQYF TGTGCCAGCAGCGTTCATAGCGGGGGGACCTACGAGCAGTACTTC
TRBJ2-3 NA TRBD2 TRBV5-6 CASSWGLTSTDTQYF TGTGCCAGCAGCTGGGGACTAACTAGCACAGATACGCAGTATTTT
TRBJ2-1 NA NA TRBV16 CASSQYQGPGNEQFF TGTGCCAGCAGCCAATATCAGGGGCCGGGGAATGAGCAGTTCTTC
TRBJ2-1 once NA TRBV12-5 CASGLDPYPRSYNEQFF TGTGCTAGTGGTTTGGACCCCTACCCTCGCTCCTACAATGAGCAGTTCTTC
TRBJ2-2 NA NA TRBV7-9 CASSLAGDTGELFF TGTGCCAGCAGCTTAGCAGGGGACACCGGGGAGCTGTTTTTT
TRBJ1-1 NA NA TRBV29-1 CSVVVDRAQNTEAFF TGCAGCGTTGTAGTGGACAGAGCTCAGAACACTGAAGCTTTCTTT
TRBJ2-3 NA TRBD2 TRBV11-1 CASSFRTSGTDTQYF TGTGCCAGCAGCTTTCGGACTAGCGGCACAGATACGCAGTATTTT
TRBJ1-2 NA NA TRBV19 CASSISTSYGYTF TGTGCCAGTAGTATCTCGACAAGCTATGGCTACACCTTC
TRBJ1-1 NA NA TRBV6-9 CASSYPPPEREAFF TGTGCCAGCAGTTACCCACCCCCTGAGAGAGAGGCTTTCTTT
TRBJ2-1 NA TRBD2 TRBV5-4 CASSLTLAGASYNEQFF TGTGCCAGCAGCTTGACGCTAGCGGGAGCGTCCTACAATGAGCAGTTCTTC
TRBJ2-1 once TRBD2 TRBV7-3 CASSPTSGRANEQFF TGTGCCAGCAGCCCTACTAGCGGGAGGGCCAATGAGCAGTTCTTC
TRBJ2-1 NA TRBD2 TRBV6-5 CASSLERGVGEQFF TGTGCCAGCAGTTTGGAGCGGGGGGTAGGTGAGCAGTTCTTC